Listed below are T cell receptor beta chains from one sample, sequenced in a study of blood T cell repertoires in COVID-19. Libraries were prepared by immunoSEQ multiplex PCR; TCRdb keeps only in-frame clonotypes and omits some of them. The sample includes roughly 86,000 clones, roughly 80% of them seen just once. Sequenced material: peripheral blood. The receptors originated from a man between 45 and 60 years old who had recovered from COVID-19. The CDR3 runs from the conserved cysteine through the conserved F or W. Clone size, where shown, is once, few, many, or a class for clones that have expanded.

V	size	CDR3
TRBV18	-	CASSGGSSYNSPLHF
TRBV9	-	CAAGETGDSYEQYF
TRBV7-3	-	CASSSDSSGNTIYF
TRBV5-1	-	CASSFGAANTGELFF
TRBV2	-	CASCPSGGAVKEQYF
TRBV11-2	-	CASSSPGTDTQYF
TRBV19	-	CASSKETGYGYTF
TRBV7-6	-	CASSATGNEQFF
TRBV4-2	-	CASSQALTGWNNEQFF
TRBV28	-	CASSLVRWSQYF
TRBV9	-	CASSGYSPGAEAFF
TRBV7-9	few	CASSPQGAFYNEQFF
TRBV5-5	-	CASSTNRPQGTEAFF
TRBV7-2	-	CASSLGQGLYEQFF
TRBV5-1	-	CASSAGSQETQYF
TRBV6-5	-	CASTGPVPNQPQHF
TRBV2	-	CASSGQTVNTEAFF
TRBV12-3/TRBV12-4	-	CASSTLGGGEQYF
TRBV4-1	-	CASSSTGGARTEAFF
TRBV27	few	CASSGAGAYEQYF
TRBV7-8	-	CASSSTWGVGTEAFF
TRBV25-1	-	CASSTSGGYEQYF
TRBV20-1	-	CSASHRWSIQYF
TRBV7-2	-	CASSVVASISYNEQFF
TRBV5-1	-	CASSSPDGGIRSYEQYF
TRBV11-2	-	CASSLIPGQGYGF
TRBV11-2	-	CASSPTLEQYF
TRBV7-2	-	CASSLGRTSNYGYTF
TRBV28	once	CASSSGRTTLSYEQYF
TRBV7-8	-	CASSLDKTGSNYGYTF
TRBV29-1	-	CSVEPGFMNTEAFF
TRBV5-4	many	CASSFEGETYEQYF